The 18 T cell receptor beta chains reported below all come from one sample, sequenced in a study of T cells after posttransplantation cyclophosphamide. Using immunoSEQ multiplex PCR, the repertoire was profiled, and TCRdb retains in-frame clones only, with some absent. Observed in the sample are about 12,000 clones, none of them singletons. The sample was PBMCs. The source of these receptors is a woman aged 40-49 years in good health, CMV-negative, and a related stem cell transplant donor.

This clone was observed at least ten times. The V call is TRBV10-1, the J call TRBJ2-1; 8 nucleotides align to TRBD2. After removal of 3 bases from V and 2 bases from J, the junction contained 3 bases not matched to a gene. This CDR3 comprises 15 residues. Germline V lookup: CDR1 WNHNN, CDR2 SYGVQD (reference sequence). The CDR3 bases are TGCGCCAGCAGTGATTGGCGGGGGGCCTACAATGAGCAGTTCTTC. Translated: CASSDWRGAYNEQFF.

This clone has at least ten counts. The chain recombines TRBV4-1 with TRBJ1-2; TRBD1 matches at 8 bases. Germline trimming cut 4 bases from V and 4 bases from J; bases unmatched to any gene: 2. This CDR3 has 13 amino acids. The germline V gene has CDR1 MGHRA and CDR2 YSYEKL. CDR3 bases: TGCGCCAGCAGCCGGACAGGGAGCTATGGCTACACCTTC. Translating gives CASSRTGSYGYTF.

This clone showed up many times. The CDR3 sequence: CASSQDVGTSGAPHSNIQYF. DNA of the CDR3: TGCGCCAGCAGCCAAGATGTGGGGACTAGCGGGGCCCCTCACTCTAACATTCAGTACTTC. The chain has TRBV4-1 and TRBJ2-4; TRBD2 aligns across 13 bases. Germline V CDR1 and CDR2: MGHRA, YSYEKL. The CDR3 runs 20 residues. J gave up 7 bases and V 0 bases, and 15 bases lay outside the gene matches.

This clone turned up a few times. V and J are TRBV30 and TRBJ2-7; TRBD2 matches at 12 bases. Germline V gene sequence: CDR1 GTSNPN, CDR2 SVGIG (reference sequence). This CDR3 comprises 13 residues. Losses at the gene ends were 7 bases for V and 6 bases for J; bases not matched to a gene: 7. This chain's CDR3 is CAYGELAGGEQYF. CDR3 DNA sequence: TGTGCCTATGGGGAACTAGCGGGAGGCGAGCAGTACTTC.

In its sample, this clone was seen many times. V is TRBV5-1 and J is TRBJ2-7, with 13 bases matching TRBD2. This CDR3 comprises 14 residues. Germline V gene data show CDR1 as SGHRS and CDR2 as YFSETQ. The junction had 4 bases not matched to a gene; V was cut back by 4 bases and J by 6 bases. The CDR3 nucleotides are TGCGCCAGCAGCGGCGGGACTAGCGGGATCGAGCAGTACTTC. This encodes CASSGGTSGIEQYF.

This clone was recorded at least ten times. The CDR3 region is CASSPRPREGETQYF. Written as DNA, the CDR3 is TGTGCCAGCTCACCACGGCCGAGGGAGGGGGAGACCCAGTACTTC. The chain has TRBV18 and TRBJ2-5; TRBD2 aligns across 7 bases. Germline CDR1 and CDR2: KGHSH and LQKENI. Unmatched junction bases numbered 7, after V lost 1 base and J lost 5 bases. The CDR3 sequence is 15 residues long.

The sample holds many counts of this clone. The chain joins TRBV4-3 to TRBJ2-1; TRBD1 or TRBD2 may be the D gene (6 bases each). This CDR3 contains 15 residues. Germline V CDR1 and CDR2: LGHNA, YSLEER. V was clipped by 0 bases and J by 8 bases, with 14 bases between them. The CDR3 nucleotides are TGCGCCAGCAGCCAAGATGTGTCAGGGGAGGATGAGCAGTTCTTC. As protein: CASSQDVSGEDEQFF.

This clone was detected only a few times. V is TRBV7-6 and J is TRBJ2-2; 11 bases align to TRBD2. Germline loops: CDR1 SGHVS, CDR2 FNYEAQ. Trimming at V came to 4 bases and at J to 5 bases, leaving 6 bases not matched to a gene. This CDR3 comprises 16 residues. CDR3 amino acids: CASSSRTSGLTGELFF. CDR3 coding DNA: TGTGCCAGCAGCTCGAGGACTAGCGGGTTAACCGGGGAGCTGTTTTTT.

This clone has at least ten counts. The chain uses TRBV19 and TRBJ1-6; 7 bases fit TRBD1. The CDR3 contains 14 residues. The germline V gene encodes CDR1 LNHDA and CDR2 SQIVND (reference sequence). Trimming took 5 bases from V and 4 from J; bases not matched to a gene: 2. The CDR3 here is CASSVTGYNSPLHF. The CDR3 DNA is TGTGCCAGTAGTGTGACAGGGTATAATTCACCCCTCCACTTT.

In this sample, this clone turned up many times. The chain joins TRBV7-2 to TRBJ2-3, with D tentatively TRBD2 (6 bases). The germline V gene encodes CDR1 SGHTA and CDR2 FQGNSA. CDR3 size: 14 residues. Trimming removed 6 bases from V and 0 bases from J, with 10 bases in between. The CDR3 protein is CASRPGVSTDTQYF. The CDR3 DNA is TGTGCCAGCAGGCCGGGGGTGAGCACAGATACGCAGTATTTT.

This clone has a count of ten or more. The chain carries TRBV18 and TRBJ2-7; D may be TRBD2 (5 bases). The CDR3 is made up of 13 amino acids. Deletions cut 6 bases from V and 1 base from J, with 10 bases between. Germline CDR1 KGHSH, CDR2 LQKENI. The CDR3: CASSRAGSYEQYF. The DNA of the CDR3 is TGTGCCAGCTCGAGGGCAGGTTCCTACGAGCAGTACTTC.

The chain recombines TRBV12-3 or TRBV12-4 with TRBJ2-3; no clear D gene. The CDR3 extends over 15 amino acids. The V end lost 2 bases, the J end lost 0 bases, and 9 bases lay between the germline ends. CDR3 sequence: CASSLRQASTDTQYF. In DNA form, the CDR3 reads TGTGCCAGCAGTTTAAGGCAGGCGAGCACAGATACGCAGTATTTT.

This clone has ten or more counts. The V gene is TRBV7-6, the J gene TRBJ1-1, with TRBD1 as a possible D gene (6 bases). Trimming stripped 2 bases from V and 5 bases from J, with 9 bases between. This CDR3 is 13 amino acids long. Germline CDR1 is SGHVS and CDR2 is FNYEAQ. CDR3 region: CASSLQGRTEAFF. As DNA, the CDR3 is TGTGCCAGCAGCTTACAGGGGAGGACTGAAGCTTTCTTT.

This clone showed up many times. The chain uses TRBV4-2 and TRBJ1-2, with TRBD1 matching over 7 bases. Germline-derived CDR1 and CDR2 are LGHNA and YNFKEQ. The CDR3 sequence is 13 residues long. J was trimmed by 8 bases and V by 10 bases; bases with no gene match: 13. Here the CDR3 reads CATTGAGLRGYTF. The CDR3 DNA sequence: TGTGCCACCACAGGGGCAGGGTTGAGGGGCTACACCTTC.

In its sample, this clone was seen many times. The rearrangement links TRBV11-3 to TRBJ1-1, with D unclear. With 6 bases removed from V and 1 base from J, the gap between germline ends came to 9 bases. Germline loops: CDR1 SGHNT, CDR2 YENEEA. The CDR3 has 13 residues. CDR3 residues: CASRLTRNTEAFF. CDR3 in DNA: TGTGCCAGCAGGTTAACCAGGAACACTGAAGCTTTCTTT.

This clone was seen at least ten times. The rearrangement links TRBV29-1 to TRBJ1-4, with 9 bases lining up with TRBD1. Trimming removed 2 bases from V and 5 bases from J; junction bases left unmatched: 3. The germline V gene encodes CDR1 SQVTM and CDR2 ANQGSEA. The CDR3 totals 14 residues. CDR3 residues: CSVEMGTGNEKLFF. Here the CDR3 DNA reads TGCAGCGTTGAAATGGGGACAGGGAATGAAAAACTGTTTTTT.

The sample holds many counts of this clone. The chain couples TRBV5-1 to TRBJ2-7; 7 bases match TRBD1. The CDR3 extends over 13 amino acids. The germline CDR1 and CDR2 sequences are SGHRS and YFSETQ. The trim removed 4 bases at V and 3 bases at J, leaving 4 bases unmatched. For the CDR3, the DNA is TGCGCCAGCAGCCCGACAGGGATCTACGAGCAGTACTTC. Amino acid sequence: CASSPTGIYEQYF.

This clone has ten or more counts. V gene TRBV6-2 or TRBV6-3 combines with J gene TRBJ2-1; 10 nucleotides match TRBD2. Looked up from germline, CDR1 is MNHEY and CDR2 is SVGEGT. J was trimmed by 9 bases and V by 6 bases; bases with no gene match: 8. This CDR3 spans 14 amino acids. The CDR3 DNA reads TGTGCCAGCAGGAAAGCGGGAGGGCCCATTGAGCAGTTCTTC. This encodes CASRKAGGPIEQFF.